Shown below are 22 T cell receptor beta chains from a single sample sequenced in a study of blood T cell repertoires in COVID-19. Only in-frame clones appear in the TCRdb table, and some are missing; sequencing was by immunoSEQ multiplex PCR. Of approximately 55,000 clones in the sample, 90% were seen once. Sample: peripheral blood. The source is a man in his forties with acute or convalescent COVID-19.

The chain combines TRBV6-5 with TRBJ2-1; 10 bases line up with TRBD1. J lost 8 bases, V lost 2 bases, and 6 bases had no gene match. The CDR3 loop spans 15 amino acids. Germline V gene data show CDR1 as MNHEY and CDR2 as SVGAGI. Here the CDR3 DNA reads TGTGCCAGCAGTTACCGACAGGGGGCGATCGATGAGCAGTTCTTC. This sequence encodes CASSYRQGAIDEQFF.

The chain links TRBV4-2 to TRBJ1-5; the D gene is possibly TRBD1 (5 bases). The CDR3 loop spans 16 amino acids. CDR1 is LGHNA and CDR2 is YNFKEQ in the germline V gene. Trimming removed 0 bases at V and 4 bases at J, with 13 bases between. CDR3 loop: CASSQEGVPGNQPQHF. The CDR3 DNA reads TGTGCCAGCAGCCAAGAAGGGGTTCCTGGGAATCAGCCCCAGCATTTT.

The chain joins TRBV19 to TRBJ1-1, with 7 bases lining up with TRBD1. Trimming removed 0 bases from V and 5 bases from J; junction bases left unmatched: 0. From germline, CDR1 is LNHDA and CDR2 SQIVND (reference sequence). There are 13 residues in the CDR3. CDR3 amino acids: CASSIDRGTEAFF. CDR3 DNA: TGTGCCAGTAGTATAGACAGGGGGACTGAAGCTTTCTTT.

The CDR3 DNA follows: TGTGCCAGTACCCAGACAGGGGTTGCCACTGAAGCTTTCTTT. Protein product: CASTQTGVATEAFF. The chain has TRBV19 and TRBJ1-1; 8 nucleotides match TRBD1. Germline V gene data show CDR1 as LNHDA and CDR2 as SQIVND (reference sequence). J gave up 4 bases and V 7 bases, and 8 bases lay outside the gene matches. The CDR3 contains 14 residues. The full variable domain, rest sourced from reference TRBV19 and TRBJ1-1, is DGGITQSPKYLFRKEGQNVTLSCEQNLNHDAMYWYRQDPGQGLRLIYYSQIVNDFQKGDIAEGYSVSREKKESFPLTVTSAQKNPTAFYLCASTQTGVATEAFFGQGTRLTVV.

This chain links TRBV27 with TRBJ1-5, with D possibly matching TRBD1 (5 bases). Germline CDR1 is MNHEY and CDR2 is SMNVEV (reference sequence). V was pared by 6 bases and J by 16 bases, with 22 bases between. This CDR3 region has 13 residues. Here the CDR3 DNA reads TGTGCCAGCAGAGTCACCGGGGGACCGCCCAGTCATTTT. This encodes CASRVTGGPPSHF.

This chain connects TRBV6-5 to TRBJ2-7, with D hard to call. Germline V gene data show CDR1 as MNHEY and CDR2 as SVGAGI. The CDR3 runs 14 residues. V was pared by 6 bases and J by 1 base, with 13 bases between. The CDR3 bases are TGTGCCAGCAGGTCCCCGGGTCCATCCTACGAGCAGTACTTC. Encoded protein: CASRSPGPSYEQYF.

The CDR3 spells CASSPDSLGQPQHF. Here the CDR3 DNA reads TGTGCCAGCAGTCCGGACAGTCTAGGTCAGCCCCAGCATTTT. The chain carries TRBV2 and TRBJ1-5, with a tentative D call TRBD1 (6 bases). The CDR3 extends over 14 amino acids. V lost 5 bases to trimming and J lost 6 bases, with 14 bases between them. Germline V gives CDR1 SNHLY, CDR2 FYNNEI.

The J gene is TRBJ1-1, the V gene TRBV5-4, with 7 bases identical to TRBD1. The germline V gene has CDR1 SGHNT and CDR2 YYREEE (reference sequence). The CDR3 runs to 14 residues. The V gene end was trimmed by 3 bases and the J gene end by 7 bases; junction bases not matched to a gene: 9. CDR3 in DNA: TGTGCCAGCAGCTCGTACACAGGGGTGGGTGAAGCTTTCTTT. Amino acid sequence: CASSSYTGVGEAFF.

The V call is TRBV18, the J call TRBJ1-5; D is ambiguous. The germline V gene encodes CDR1 KGHSH and CDR2 LQKENI. The CDR3 is 15 amino acids. V was clipped by 1 base and J by 6 bases, with 13 bases between them. CDR3 in DNA: TGTGCCAGCTCACCACTTGGCGGAGGAATTCAGCCCCAGCATTTT. Translation gives CASSPLGGGIQPQHF.

The chain uses TRBV29-1 and TRBJ2-2; D gene unclear. Per germline, CDR1 SQVTM and CDR2 ANQGSEA. V lost 1 base, J lost 1 base, and 7 bases lay in between. The CDR3 covers 14 residues. The CDR3, as DNA: TGCAGCGTTGAAGCAGTTTGGAACACCGGGGAGCTGTTTTTT. This translates into CSVEAVWNTGELFF.

The chain carries TRBV9 and TRBJ2-4, with D uncertain. V shed 0 bases and J shed 7 bases, with 11 bases lying between them. The CDR3 runs 14 residues. CDR1 is SGDLS and CDR2 is YYNGEE in the germline V gene. DNA of the CDR3: TGTGCCAGCAGCGTAGCTGGAGAGGATAACATTCAGTACTTC. Amino acids: CASSVAGEDNIQYF. Full variable domain (remainder filled in from reference TRBV9 and TRBJ2-4): DSGVTQTPKHLITATGQRVTLRCSPRSGDLSVYWYQQSLDQGLQFLIQYYNGEERAKGNILERFSAQQFPDLHSELNLSSLELGDSALYFCASSVAGEDNIQYFGAGTRLSVL.

The V call is TRBV4-1, the J call TRBJ1-5, with no clear D. There are 13 residues in the CDR3. Germline-derived CDR1 and CDR2 are MGHRA and YSYEKL. Trimming cost V 0 bases and J 8 bases, with 8 bases left between them. CDR3 amino acids: CASSQDIREPQHF. CDR3 bases: TGCGCCAGCAGCCAAGATATACGGGAGCCCCAGCATTTT.

This clone was recorded only once. This rearrangement joins TRBV10-2 to TRBJ2-1; possible D gene TRBD2, 5 bases. This CDR3 is 12 amino acids long. V was shortened by 5 bases and J by 15 bases, with 17 bases between the two germline ends. Germline values: CDR1 WSHSY, CDR2 SAAADI. For the CDR3, the DNA is TGCGCCAGCAGTAAGGTAGAGGGTCAGGCGTTCTTC. Residues: CASSKVEGQAFF.

This chain uses TRBV18 with TRBJ2-3; no definite D call. The CDR3 runs to 14 residues. The germline CDR1 and CDR2 sequences are KGHSH and LQKENI. V was pared by 0 bases and J by 2 bases, with 6 bases between. The CDR3 loop reads CASSPPRNTDTQYF. CDR3 nucleotides: TGTGCCAGCTCACCACCGCGGAACACAGATACGCAGTATTTT.

The genes are TRBV4-3 and TRBJ2-4; maybe TRBD2 (5 bases). CDR3 size: 16 residues. Germline loops: CDR1 LGHNA, CDR2 YSLEER. Trimming took off 0 bases at V and 0 bases at J, with 9 bases between the two ends. CDR3 nucleotides: TGCGCCAGCAGCCAAGACCCCGCGGGAGCCAAAAACATTCAGTACTTC. Protein sequence: CASSQDPAGAKNIQYF.

The V call is TRBV2, the J call TRBJ1-2; tentative D call: TRBD1 (5 bases). Trimming removed 7 bases from V and 2 bases from J, with 14 bases in between. Germline V gives CDR1 SNHLY, CDR2 FYNNEI. CDR3 length: 14 amino acids. The CDR3 spells CASTLARANYGYTF. The CDR3 DNA sequence: TGTGCCAGCACGTTGGCCAGGGCGAACTATGGCTACACCTTC.

This rearrangement joins TRBV30 to TRBJ2-2; TRBD2 agrees at 7 bases. V was clipped by 1 base and J by 3 bases; unmatched bases: 17. Germline-derived CDR1 and CDR2 are GTSNPN and SVGIG (reference sequence). This CDR3 spans 19 amino acids. The CDR3 protein is CAWSAPYSGRGTDTGELFF. The CDR3 DNA is TGTGCCTGGAGTGCCCCCTACTCGGGGAGGGGTACCGACACCGGGGAGCTGTTTTTT.

The chain couples TRBV7-4 to TRBJ2-7; 7 bases fit TRBD2. The CDR3 length is 15 residues. J lost 6 bases, V lost 5 bases, and 13 bases had no gene match. From germline, CDR1 is SGHVT and CDR2 SQSDAQ. In DNA, the CDR3 is TGTGCCAGCAGCCTAAACCCGGGACTATCGGTCGAGCAGTACTTC. Its translation is CASSLNPGLSVEQYF.

The chain joins TRBV6-5 to TRBJ1-1; D not resolved. The V gene lost 5 bases and the J gene lost 0 bases, with 7 bases spanning the gap. This CDR3 region has 13 residues. Germline loops: CDR1 MNHEY, CDR2 SVGAGI. The CDR3 here is CASSSTMNTEAFF. The CDR3 DNA sequence: TGTGCCAGCAGTAGCACGATGAACACTGAAGCTTTCTTT.

The chain combines TRBV11-1 with TRBJ2-7, with D tentatively TRBD2 (6 bases). Trimming shortened V by 1 base and J by 0 bases, and 10 bases separated the two germline ends. The CDR3 covers 15 residues. The V gene's germline CDR1 is SGHAT and CDR2 FQDESV (reference sequence). CDR3 residues: CASSLGREVSYEQYF. Here the CDR3 DNA reads TGTGCCAGCAGCTTAGGGCGGGAAGTCTCCTACGAGCAGTACTTC.

CDR3 protein: CASSLDGIAGGPVYNEQFF. The CDR3 coding sequence is TGCGCCAGCAGTCTAGATGGGATAGCGGGAGGGCCGGTGTACAATGAGCAGTTCTTC. The V call is TRBV4-3, the J call TRBJ2-1; TRBD2 aligns across 11 bases. The CDR3 sequence is 19 residues long. Germline CDR1 LGHNA, CDR2 YSLEER. V was pared by 6 bases and J by 4 bases, with 17 bases of the junction left unmatched.

The CDR3 sequence is CASSQYAGGTYNSPLHF. In DNA, the CDR3 is TGTGCCAGCAGCCAATATGCAGGAGGAACCTATAATTCACCCCTCCACTTT. The chain employs TRBV14 and TRBJ1-6; D uncertain. The germline gives CDR1 SGHDN, CDR2 FVKESK. Trimming removed 2 bases at V and 2 bases at J, with 13 bases between. The CDR3 is made up of 17 amino acids.